Sequencing of this TCR beta chain was carried out in a study of Tregs in tolerant kidney transplant recipients. Sequencing was performed with immunoSEQ multiplex PCR; in TCRdb, only in-frame clones are kept and a portion is missing. This sample has about 240,000 clones, with 84% found just once. Unstimulated regulatory T cells (CD4+CD25+CD127-), CD4+CD25- non-regulatory cells, CD4 and CD8 cells were FACS-sorted from thawed PBMCs. The germline V gene encodes CDR1 MNHEY and CDR2 SVGAGI. The CDR3 runs to 14 residues. Trimming stripped 6 bases from V and 8 bases from J, with 14 bases between. Comment on this clone: Its antigen remains unidentified.

Overall study results and limits: Validation in larger populations is needed because few patients were studied. Biological reproducibility was not directly addressed, but technical replication error appeared minimal. Tregs expanded with activated donor B cells seemed most donor-specific.

Sequenced: CD4+ T cells from blood. The receptor was derived from a human donor in good health. V gene TRBV6-5 combines with J gene TRBJ1-6; D may be TRBD1 (6 bases). CDR3: CASRRQRGDSPLHF. The CDR3, as DNA: TGTGCCAGCAGACGTCAGAGGGGGGATTCACCCCTCCACTTT.